The source of this T cell receptor beta chain is a study of CD8+CD57+ T cells in acquired aplastic anemia. The overall study: 3 to 4 ug was the average amount of DNA from sorted CD4+ and CD8+ cells. Read counts for CD4+ cells (from healthy donors) averaged around 10 million. Study conclusions and caveats: The same twenty-nine CD8+ CDR3 sequences occurred in patients and in controls. Researchers reported that CD8+ Simpson's diversity was not significantly different in patients versus controls.

This clonotype was counted at least ten times. The antigen is unknown. Genomic DNA provided the template from which TCR beta VDJ and CDR3 profiles were obtained. TCRdb re-called the reads with MiXCR, one entry per CDR3 protein. This repertoire shows 100,000 to 150,000 distinct CDR3 sequences, 40% to 60% found once; its top ten account for about 2.3%. The source material was sorted CD4+, CD8+, or CD8+CD57+ T cells (not recorded which) from PBMCs. The receptor was derived from a human donor in good health, serving as a control.

CDR3 in amino acids: CASPWGRTYEQYF. The CDR3 DNA reads as TGCGCCAGCCCCTGGGGCCGCACCTACGAGCAGTACTTC. J is TRBJ2-7 and V is TRBV10-1, with D maybe TRBD1 (5 bases). Germline CDR1 and CDR2: WNHNN and SYGVQD (reference sequence). V gave up 8 bases and J gave up 2 bases, with 13 bases separating them. The CDR3 is made up of 13 amino acids.